This T cell receptor (beta chain) is from a study of blood T cell repertoires in COVID-19 (dated by TCRdb to the early 2020s). A note on the overall study: The collaborator samples originated in the United States, Italy and Spain and spanned the acute and convalescent phases of COVID-19. The prospective study material was composed of cDNA or gDNA derived from T cells, B-cell-depleted T cells, or PBMCs. Subjects who had been exposed to COVID-19, were actively infected with it, or had recovered from it provided the deeply sampled blood TCRbeta repertoires that made up the dataset. A freely available public database, intended as a resource for researchers studying the immune response to SARS-CoV-2, is where the repertoires were released. Samples were obtained from the ongoing ImmuneRACE study (first 160 participants) and from 1,254 subjects provided by 6 global collaborators. Nearly every sample came with metadata listing a de-identified subject ID, COVID-19 status, age in years and sex. Where available, HLA class I and class II types were obtained from metadata supplied by the sample provider rather than from assay-based typing.

Each collaborating institution followed its own protocols to collect whole blood in K2EDTA tubes. For TCRbeta analysis, collaborator samples were shipped as frozen whole blood, as isolated PBMCs, or as DNA extracted from either sample type. General findings and caveats noted by the study authors: The amount of clinical and demographic metadata varied by source and participant and was provided uncurated.

For CDR1 and CDR2, the germline V gene lists SGHVS and FQNEAQ. Trimming costs V 7 bases and J 3 bases, and their ends lie 18 bases apart. There are 15 amino acids in the CDR3, from cysteine to phenylalanine inclusive. The only DNA kept is the CDR3, 45 bases in frame from the first base. The immunoSEQ Assay, a bias-controlled multiplex PCR, was used to amplify TCRbeta CDR3 regions from genomic DNA. Per the authors' processing: The number of nucleated cells in each sample was estimated by amplification of reference gene primers within the assay. To quantify the absolute abundance of each unique TCRbeta CDR3 rearrangement, sequence reads were collapsed and filtered. For each sample, productive Simpson clonality was calculated as the square root of Simpson's diversity index over productive rearrangements. The table comes from immuneACCESS by way of TCRdb, which keeps in-frame sequences with V and J called. Part of the clones is missing from these tables; in studies checked, under half for an unresolved V gene and the rest for unknown reasons. The V and J calls and clone size are taken from that table; D and trimming were inferred from the DNA. For this sample there are about 13,000 clones; around 88% appear just once. The ten largest make up roughly 50% of the sample.

Comment on this clone: Its antigen has not been determined. No base-level quality is on record; no much larger clone is a single base apart.

Recombination linked TRBV7-8 to TRBJ1-2; TRBD1 is a weak D gene call, 5 bases matching. The specimen was peripheral blood. The receptor was derived from a man aged 80 or over with acute or convalescent COVID-19. The CDR3 has the sequence CASTRRLGADYGYTF. The DNA reads as follows: TGTGCCAGCACACGTAGGTTAGGGGCCGACTATGGCTACACCTTC.